This record looks at one T cell receptor (beta chain) sequence and its context. The target antigen is unknown. PCR primers comprised 60 Vbeta and 13 Jbeta primers. Here immunoSEQ multiplex PCR was the method, and the copy in TCRdb shows in-frame clones only, minus some. The repertoire holds about 210,000 clones, with 70% to 90% as singletons. This entry belongs to a study of cytomegalovirus exposure and HLA in healthy donors. Whole-study results and caveats: Most of the TCR beta V segments (in an earlier analysis) were productive either about 87% or about 30% of the time. HLA alleles showed associations with fewer than 20,000 TCR beta sequences in a later analysis, at a 0.05 false discovery rate. Accurate prediction of HLA-A and HLA-B alleles (for most subjects) was reportedly achieved from TCR beta sequences. V- and J-gene trimming in TCR beta was tied to a missense DCLRE1C variant by an analysis performed later.

This TCR was recovered from a girl aged 2 to 9 in good health and CMV-seronegative. The source material was PBMCs.

CDR3 protein: CASSHSGGGSYNEQFF. The CDR3 nucleotides read TGTGCCAGCAGCCATAGCGGGGGGGGCTCCTACAATGAGCAGTTCTTC. V usage is TRBV5-4 and J usage is TRBJ2-1; 11 bases line up with TRBD2. There are 16 residues in the CDR3. CDR1 and CDR2 (germline): SGHNT, YYREEE (reference sequence). V trimming: 4 bases; J trimming: 0 bases; junction bases outside the gene matches: 3.